A selection of T cell receptor beta chains follows, all from one sample in a study of blood T cell repertoires in COVID-19. Clones were read by immunoSEQ multiplex PCR, and TCRdb kept only the in-frame ones, dropping some. The table has 140,000 or so clones, over 85% seen once; the top ten hold around 1.6%. The sequenced material came from peripheral blood. All receptors come from a human donor in a cohort sampled during active COVID-19. The CDR3 runs from the conserved cysteine through the conserved F or W. A D gene is named only where the DNA matches it firmly. Clone size appears in some rows only: once, few, many, or a class for an expanded clone.

d_gene | abundance | j_gene | v_gene | CDR3aa | CDR3nt
TRBD2 | NA | TRBJ2-7 | TRBV10-1 | CASSAASGGPYEQYF | TGCGCCAGCAGCGCCGCTAGCGGGGGACCCTACGAGCAGTACTTC
TRBD1 | NA | TRBJ2-3 | TRBV29-1 | CSVTGGRTDTQYF | TGCAGCGTGACAGGGGGCAGAACAGATACGCAGTATTTT
NA | NA | TRBJ2-3 | TRBV7-3 | CASSRTDYRTDTQYF | TGTGCCAGCAGCCGAACTGACTACCGCACAGATACGCAGTATTTT
NA | NA | TRBJ2-5 | TRBV4-2 | CASSQGVSGGTQETQYF | TGTGCCAGCAGCCAAGGTGTGTCGGGGGGCACTCAAGAGACCCAGTACTTC
TRBD1 | few | TRBJ1-5 | TRBV10-3 | CAIRTGTGENQPQHF | TGTGCCATCAGGACCGGGACAGGGGAAAATCAGCCCCAGCATTTT
NA | NA | TRBJ1-1 | TRBV4-2 | CASSQGRTEAFF | TGTGCCAGCAGCCAAGGTCGCACTGAAGCTTTCTTT
TRBD1 | NA | TRBJ1-2 | TRBV3-1/TRBV3-2 | CASTPGQNYGYTF | TGTGCCAGCACACCGGGACAGAACTATGGCTACACCTTC
TRBD1 | NA | TRBJ2-5 | TRBV7-9 | CASSSPTGTGGEETQYF | TGTGCCAGCAGCTCCCCTACCGGGACAGGGGGCGAAGAGACCCAGTACTTC
NA | NA | TRBJ2-3 | TRBV5-4 | CASSLHGTSTDTQYF | TGTGCCAGCAGCTTGCACGGTACTAGCACAGATACGCAGTATTTT
NA | few | TRBJ1-5 | TRBV5-6 | CASSTGQNQPQHF | TGTGCCAGCAGCACCGGACAGAATCAGCCCCAGCATTTT
NA | NA | TRBJ1-2 | TRBV7-9 | CASSLGLKGGGYTF | TGTGCCAGCAGCTTAGGACTTAAGGGAGGCGGCTACACCTTC
TRBD1 | NA | TRBJ1-5 | TRBV19 | CATQTGVIPVANQPQHF | TGTGCCACCCAAACAGGGGTTATACCTGTAGCAAATCAGCCCCAGCATTTT
TRBD2 | NA | TRBJ2-7 | TRBV11-1 | CASSLARGGAYEQYF | TGTGCCAGCAGCTTAGCCCGGGGGGGCGCCTACGAGCAGTACTTC
TRBD1 | NA | TRBJ2-2 | TRBV5-1 | CASSSGQTNTGELFF | TGCGCCAGCAGCTCGGGACAGACGAACACCGGGGAGCTGTTTTTT
TRBD1 | NA | TRBJ2-7 | TRBV6-5 | CASSYSTTGMGYEQYF | TGTGCCAGCAGTTACTCGACGACAGGGATGGGCTACGAGCAGTACTTC
NA | once | TRBJ1-1 | TRBV27 | CASSLSSGGAATEAFF | TGTGCCAGCAGTTTAAGTTCCGGGGGGGCGGCCACTGAAGCTTTCTTT
TRBD1 | NA | TRBJ1-1 | TRBV3-1/TRBV3-2 | CASSPDPYTGATEAFF | TGTGCCAGCAGCCCTGATCCCTATACAGGGGCCACTGAAGCTTTCTTT
NA | NA | TRBJ2-5 | TRBV6-1 | CASSEAARVGTQYF | TGTGCCAGCAGTGAAGCGGCTCGGGTAGGGACCCAGTACTTC
TRBD1 | NA | TRBJ1-3 | TRBV3-1/TRBV3-2 | CASSRQGAGNTIYF | TGTGCCAGCAGCCGCCAGGGGGCTGGAAACACCATATATTTT
NA | few | TRBJ2-7 | TRBV2 | CASHPGEAYEQYF | TGTGCCAGCCACCCGGGGGAAGCTTACGAGCAGTACTTC
NA | NA | TRBJ1-6 | TRBV14 | CASSRIGGLENSPLHF | TGTGCCAGCAGCCGGATAGGGGGTTTAGAAAATTCACCCCTCCACTTT
NA | NA | TRBJ1-5 | TRBV4-2 | CASSQVGDISNQPQHF | TGTGCCAGCAGCCAAGTAGGGGATATTAGCAATCAGCCCCAGCATTTT
TRBD1 | NA | TRBJ1-2 | TRBV28 | CASALSQGALYGYTF | TGTGCCAGCGCCTTGAGTCAGGGGGCCCTCTATGGCTACACCTTC
TRBD2 | NA | TRBJ2-1 | TRBV7-9 | CASGNRLAESYNEQFF | TGTGCCAGCGGGAACAGACTAGCGGAATCCTACAATGAGCAGTTCTTC
NA | NA | TRBJ2-3 | TRBV28 | CASSSHRVGRYF | TGTGCCAGCAGTTCCCACAGGGTCGGAAGGTATTTT
TRBD2 | few | TRBJ2-2 | TRBV2 | CASRTSGTTGELFF | TGTGCCAGCAGAACTAGCGGAACCACCGGGGAGCTGTTTTTT